A single sample gave rise to the 14 T cell receptor beta chains below, sequenced in a study of T-cell reconstitution after alpha-beta-depleted transplantation in children. For these TCRs, the target antigens are not known. Construction of the TCRbeta library involved unique molecular identifiers. TCRdb reanalysed the PCR reads using MiXCR and keeps one entry per CDR3 protein. The table records hundreds of thousands of distinct CDR3 sequences, around 7.1% of them present only once. Regarding the study as a whole: Newly generated T cells supplied most T-cell counts and diversity one year post-transplant.

The specimen comprised peripheral blood, sampled 360 days after TCRalphabeta/CD19-depleted stem cell transplant. Source of these receptors: a female patient aged 2-9 years who had a stem cell transplant for Fanconi anemia, so the T cells may come from the graft donor.

There are many counts of this clonotype. The rearrangement joins TRBV12-3 or TRBV12-4 to TRBJ2-3; TRBD2 matches 10 bases. The ends lost 6 bases at V and 2 bases at J; junction bases unmatched: 14. The CDR3 has 18 amino acids. CDR3 DNA: TGTGCCAGCAGCTGGGACTACGGGCTAGCGGGGGTCACAGATACGCAGTATTTT. Translation: CASSWDYGLAGVTDTQYF.

The J gene is TRBJ2-2, the V gene TRBV5-5; 7 nucleotides align to TRBD1. This CDR3 contains 15 residues. CDR1 and CDR2 (germline): SGHKS, YYEKEE (reference sequence). With V trimmed by 2 bases and J by 6 bases, 7 bases remained unmatched. CDR3 sequence (DNA): TGTGCCAGCAGCTTATTGACAGGGCGTCCCGGGGAGCTGTTTTTT. Translating gives CASSLLTGRPGELFF.

Many counts were recorded for this clonotype. The rearrangement uses TRBV20-1 and TRBJ2-7; TRBD2 matches at 8 bases. This CDR3 spans 15 amino acids. The germline V gene has CDR1 DFQATT and CDR2 SNEGSKA (reference sequence). V trimming: 6 bases; J trimming: 7 bases; junction bases outside the gene matches: 17. CDR3 in DNA: TGCAGTGCCCCGAGGGGCGGGGGGCATCAAGGGGAGCAGTACTTC. Amino acids: CSAPRGGGHQGEQYF.

The J gene is TRBJ1-5, the V gene TRBV27; 7 nucleotides align to TRBD1. The ends lost 6 bases at V and 3 bases at J; junction bases unmatched: 5. This CDR3 is built from 14 residues. The germline V gene has CDR1 MNHEY and CDR2 SMNVEV (reference sequence). In nucleotides, the CDR3 is TGTGCCAGCAGGACAGGGTTGGCCAATCAGCCCCAGCATTTT. As protein: CASRTGLANQPQHF.

This clonotype was counted at least ten times. J is TRBJ2-7 and V is TRBV4-2, with D perhaps matching TRBD1 (6 bases). The CDR3 length is 14 residues. V was cut by 1 base and J by 3 bases, with 10 bases left in between. Per the germline V gene, CDR1 is LGHNA and CDR2 is YNFKEQ. CDR3 in DNA: TGTGCCAGCAGCCAAGGAGGACAGTTCTACGAGCAGTACTTC. As protein: CASSQGGQFYEQYF.

This chain connects TRBV28 to TRBJ2-1; TRBD1 or TRBD2 may be the D gene (5 bases each). The CDR3 totals 16 residues. Trimming took 3 bases from V and 7 from J, leaving 19 bases between them. Germline values: CDR1 MDHEN, CDR2 SYDVKM. The CDR3 region is CASSFAGQGVRNEQFF. The CDR3 DNA reads TGTGCCAGCAGTTTCGCGGGCCAGGGAGTGAGGAATGAGCAGTTCTTC. Complete variable domain (other parts from reference TRBV28 and TRBJ2-1): DVKVTQSSRYLVKRTGEKVFLECVQDMDHENMFWYRQDPGLGLRLIYFSYDVKMKEKGDIPEGYSVSREKKERFSLILESASTNQTSMYLCASSFAGQGVRNEQFFGPGTRLTVL.

This clonotype was detected a few times. The genes are TRBV28 and TRBJ1-2, with 7 bases aligning to TRBD1. Germline assignment: CDR1 MDHEN and CDR2 SYDVKM. CDR3 size: 16 residues. The trim removed 7 bases at V and 0 bases at J, leaving 11 bases unmatched. The CDR3, as DNA: TGTGCCAGCACGGTAGGGGGGGACAGCTCTAACTATGGCTACACCTTC. This encodes CASTVGGDSSNYGYTF.

This clonotype was counted many times. This sequence joins TRBV5-1 and TRBJ2-3, with 7 nucleotides matching TRBD2. The CDR3 is 14 amino acids. Germline CDR1 and CDR2: SGHRS and YFSETQ. V shed 2 bases, J shed 2 bases, and the junction held 2 bases outside the gene matches. The CDR3 region is CASSLTSDTDTQYF. In DNA form, the CDR3 reads TGCGCCAGCAGCTTAACTAGCGACACAGATACGCAGTATTTT.

This clonotype was detected a few times. This rearrangement joins TRBV7-2 to TRBJ2-5; D uncertain. This CDR3 is built from 13 residues. The V gene's germline CDR1 is SGHTA and CDR2 FQGNSA. Trimming took off 2 bases at V and 3 bases at J, with 7 bases between the two ends. Here the CDR3 reads CASSLPAEETQYF. CDR3 bases: TGTGCCAGCAGCTTACCCGCAGAAGAGACCCAGTACTTC.

This chain uses TRBV2 with TRBJ2-6; D call uncertain. Germline CDR1 reads SNHLY; CDR2 reads FYNNEI. Trimming removed 3 bases from V and 0 bases from J, with 6 bases in between. The CDR3 loop spans 15 amino acids. CDR3 coding DNA: TGTGCCAGCAGTGACTGGAGCTCTGGGGCCAACGTCCTGACTTTC. It yields the protein CASSDWSSGANVLTF.

In this sample, this clonotype turned up many times. The V and J genes are TRBV9 and TRBJ2-5; D is undetermined. V was trimmed by 0 bases and J by 5 bases, leaving 8 bases between them. This CDR3 is built from 13 residues. The germline V gene has CDR1 SGDLS and CDR2 YYNGEE. The CDR3 protein is CASSVVGSETQYF. The DNA for the CDR3 is TGTGCCAGCAGCGTAGTAGGGTCTGAGACCCAGTACTTC.

This clonotype has only a few counts. V is TRBV4-1 and J is TRBJ2-7, with 7 bases aligning to TRBD2. The CDR3 has 16 residues. Losses at the gene ends were 4 bases for V and 2 bases for J; bases not matched to a gene: 11. CDR1 and CDR2 (germline): MGHRA, YSYEKL. The CDR3 spells CASSRIGPSGAYEQYF. The CDR3 DNA sequence: TGCGCCAGCAGCCGAATCGGCCCTAGCGGCGCCTACGAGCAGTACTTC.

This clonotype appeared many times. The chain couples TRBV9 to TRBJ2-5, with D possibly being TRBD1 (6 bases). This CDR3 has 15 residues. V was shortened by 3 bases and J by 1 base, with 13 bases between the two germline ends. Germline V CDR1 and CDR2: SGDLS, YYNGEE. Here the CDR3 reads CASSAVGDIQETQYF. In DNA form, the CDR3 reads TGTGCCAGCAGCGCTGTTGGGGACATCCAAGAGACCCAGTACTTC.

The CDR3 nucleotides are TGTGCCAGCAGCTTAGCGGCCGGGACAGGGTACTACAATGAGCAGTTCTTC. Encoded protein: CASSLAAGTGYYNEQFF. This chain uses TRBV7-9 with TRBJ2-1; 9 bases are shared with TRBD1. J was trimmed by 3 bases and V by 0 bases; bases with no gene match: 6. Germline CDR1 SEHNR, CDR2 FQNEAQ (reference sequence). CDR3 length: 17 residues.